This T cell receptor beta chain was identified in a study of PD-1 blockade in classical Hodgkin lymphoma. Broader study findings: A reduction in baseline TCR diversity was reportedly seen in newly diagnosed patients relative to healthy donors. Similar baseline diversity was found in complete responders and newly diagnosed patients. The drivers behind the repertoire differences, possibly disease activity or prior therapy, remain undefined.

Concerning this clone itself: Antigen unknown.

Here immunoSEQ multiplex PCR was the method, and the copy in TCRdb shows in-frame clones only, minus some. The table includes around 96,000 clones, over 80% detected once. Each and every patient relapsed after autologous stem cell transplantation, and patients got differing brentuximab vedotin exposure. The sequence came from a human donor with classical Hodgkin lymphoma. The sequencing used peripheral blood mononuclear cells (PBMCs), collected at baseline.

CDR3 DNA sequence: TGCGCCAGCAGCTTGGACGGGACAGGGGCTCAGGAGCAGTTCTTC. It specifies CASSLDGTGAQEQFF. The chain carries TRBV5-1 and TRBJ2-1; 10 bases match TRBD1. The CDR3 spans 15 residues. Trimming removed 0 bases from V and 10 bases from J; junction bases left unmatched: 7. Germline assignment: CDR1 SGHRS and CDR2 YFSETQ.